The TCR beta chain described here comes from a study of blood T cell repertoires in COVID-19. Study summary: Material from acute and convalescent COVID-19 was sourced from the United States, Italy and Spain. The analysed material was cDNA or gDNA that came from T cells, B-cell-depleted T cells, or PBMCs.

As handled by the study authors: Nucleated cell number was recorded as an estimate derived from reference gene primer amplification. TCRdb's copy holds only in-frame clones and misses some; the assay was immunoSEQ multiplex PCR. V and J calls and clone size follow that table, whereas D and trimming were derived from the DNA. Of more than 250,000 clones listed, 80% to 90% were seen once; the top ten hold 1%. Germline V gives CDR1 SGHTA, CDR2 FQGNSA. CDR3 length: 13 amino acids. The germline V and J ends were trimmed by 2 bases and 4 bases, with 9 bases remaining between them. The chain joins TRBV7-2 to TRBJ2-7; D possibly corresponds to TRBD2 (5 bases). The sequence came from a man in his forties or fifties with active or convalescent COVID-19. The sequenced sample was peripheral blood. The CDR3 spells CASSLSGQYEQYF. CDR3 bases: TGTGCCAGCAGCTTAAGCGGCCAGTACGAGCAGTACTTC.